The 29 T cell receptor beta chains below were found in one sample sequenced in a study of blood T cell repertoires in COVID-19. Sequencing was performed with immunoSEQ multiplex PCR; in TCRdb, only in-frame clones are kept and a portion is missing. The sample contains about 100,000 clones, roughly 80% of which appear only once. Input material: peripheral blood. The source is a man between 65 and 80 years old with active or convalescent COVID-19.

V is TRBV9 and J is TRBJ1-5; D ambiguous. This CDR3 has 14 amino acids. The germline CDR1 and CDR2 sequences are SGDLS and YYNGEE. V lost 0 bases and J lost 3, with 7 bases in between. CDR3 sequence reads: CASSVGELNQPQHF. The CDR3 DNA sequence: TGTGCCAGCAGCGTAGGAGAACTCAATCAGCCCCAGCATTTT.

V and J are TRBV9 and TRBJ2-2; D is possibly TRBD1 (5 bases). Germline lookup yields CDR1 SGDLS and CDR2 YYNGEE. The V end was cut by 0 bases, the J end by 4 bases, with 16 bases between. This CDR3 has 17 amino acids. The CDR3 DNA is TGTGCCAGCAGCGTAGCTGTGGTGGGGCTATCCACCGGGGAGCTGTTTTTT. The encoded protein is CASSVAVVGLSTGELFF.

J is TRBJ2-7 and V is TRBV24-1, with 9 positions matching TRBD1. The germline V gene has CDR1 KGHDR and CDR2 SFDVKD. Germline trimming cut 3 bases from V and 6 bases from J; bases unmatched to any gene: 11. This CDR3 has 16 residues. DNA of the CDR3: TGTGCCACCAGTGATCCCGGGACAGGGAAAACGGTCGAGCAGTACTTC. Translated: CATSDPGTGKTVEQYF.

The chain joins TRBV3-1 (or the pseudogene TRBV3-2) to TRBJ1-5, with D perhaps TRBD1 (6 bases). Germline CDR1 and CDR2: LGHDT and YNNKEL (reference sequence). This CDR3 is 12 amino acids long. The germline V and J ends were trimmed by 2 bases and 7 bases, with 6 bases remaining between them. The CDR3 nucleotides are TGTGCCAGCAGCCAAAGGGGGCAGCCCCAGCATTTT. Translated, it gives CASSQRGQPQHF.

The CDR3 nucleotides read TGTGCCAGCAGCCACGGCAGTAGCGGGGGAAGAGAGACCCAGTACTTC. Its protein is CASSHGSSGGRETQYF. The V call is TRBV11-3, the J call TRBJ2-5; 9 positions match TRBD2. With 5 bases clipped from V and 4 bases from J, the junction kept 11 bases outside the gene matches. In germline, CDR1 is SGHNT, CDR2 YENEEA. CDR3 length: 16 residues.

The gene calls are TRBV18 and TRBJ1-2, with a tentative D call TRBD1 (5 bases). The CDR3 loop spans 14 amino acids. Per the germline V gene, CDR1 is KGHSH and CDR2 is LQKENI. The V gene lost 3 bases and the J gene lost 3 bases, with 11 bases spanning the gap. The CDR3 nucleotides read TGTGCCAGCTCACCCTCTGGAGGGGACTATGGCTACACCTTC. Protein: CASSPSGGDYGYTF.

This sequence joins TRBV5-1 and TRBJ2-3; maybe TRBD1 (5 bases). The CDR3 has 14 amino acids. V dropped 0 bases and J dropped 1 base, with 6 bases sitting between them. Germline V gene lookup returns CDR1 SGHRS and CDR2 YFSETQ. The DNA for the CDR3 is TGCGCCAGCAGCTTGGAGGGGCGCACAGATACGCAGTATTTT. Translating gives CASSLEGRTDTQYF.

The rearrangement links TRBV9 to TRBJ2-7, with 10 positions matching TRBD2. After removal of 2 bases from V and 3 bases from J, the junction contained 8 bases not matched to a gene. Germline CDR1 and CDR2: SGDLS and YYNGEE. The CDR3 totals 16 residues. CDR3 sequence (DNA): TGTGCCAGCAGCGTGGGATCTAGCGGGGGAAACTACGAGCAGTACTTC. Protein sequence: CASSVGSSGGNYEQYF.

The rearrangement links TRBV10-2 to TRBJ1-5, with 8 bases identical to TRBD1. The CDR3 sequence is 14 residues long. Losses at the gene ends were 6 bases for V and 6 bases for J; bases not matched to a gene: 7. The germline CDR1 and CDR2 sequences are WSHSY and SAAADI. The CDR3, as DNA: TGCGCCAGCAGCCTCGACAGGGGAGGTCAGCCCCAGCATTTT. Translating it yields CASSLDRGGQPQHF.

This clone has more than one count but fewer than ten. The V gene is TRBV18, the J gene TRBJ1-1; tentative D call: TRBD1 (5 bases). The V gene lost 3 bases and the J gene lost 1 base, with 12 bases spanning the gap. Germline lookup yields CDR1 KGHSH and CDR2 LQKENI. The CDR3 is 15 amino acids. This CDR3 is CASSPQRTQNTEAFF. The DNA for the CDR3 is TGTGCCAGCTCACCCCAGAGGACACAGAACACTGAAGCTTTCTTT. Full variable domain (outside the CDR3, taken from reference TRBV18 and TRBJ1-1): NAGVMQNPRHLVRRRGQEARLRCSPMKGHSHVYWYRQLPEEGLKFMVYLQKENIIDESGMPKERFSAEFPKEGPSILRIQQVVRGDSAAYFCASSPQRTQNTEAFFGQGTRLTVV.

The CDR3 sequence is CASSEEGQTANYGYTF. The DNA for the CDR3 is TGTGCCAGCAGTGAAGAGGGACAGACCGCTAACTATGGCTACACCTTC. The chain has TRBV2 and TRBJ1-2, with 7 positions matching TRBD1. The trim removed 1 base at V and 0 bases at J, leaving 5 bases unmatched. CDR3 length equals 16 residues. Germline assignment: CDR1 SNHLY and CDR2 FYNNEI.

The chain links TRBV9 to TRBJ1-1, with D hard to call. CDR3 length equals 13 residues. Trimming cost V 4 bases and J 4 bases, with 11 bases left between them. Germline V lookup: CDR1 SGDLS, CDR2 YYNGEE. DNA for the CDR3: TGTGCCAGCAGCTTACATGAGGGCACTGAAGCTTTCTTT. Its translation: CASSLHEGTEAFF.

CDR3 protein: CASSYFSGGEYEQYF. The CDR3 bases are TGTGCCAGCAGTTATTTCTCAGGGGGCGAGTACGAGCAGTACTTC. V gene TRBV6-5 combines with J gene TRBJ2-7; 8 nucleotides align to TRBD1. This CDR3 has 15 amino acids. With 3 bases clipped from V and 4 bases from J, the junction kept 8 bases outside the gene matches. Looked up from germline, CDR1 is MNHEY and CDR2 is SVGAGI.

The chain uses TRBV6-4 and TRBJ2-2; 8 positions match TRBD1. In germline, CDR1 is MRHNA, CDR2 SNTAGT. Trimming at V came to 6 bases and at J to 0 bases, leaving 3 bases not matched to a gene. The CDR3 has 15 amino acids. The DNA of the CDR3 is TGTGCCAGCAGCCAACAGGGGGCGAACACCGGGGAGCTGTTTTTT. Translation: CASSQQGANTGELFF.

The chain couples TRBV11-3 to TRBJ1-1, with TRBD1 matching over 8 bases. The germline V gene encodes CDR1 SGHNT and CDR2 YENEEA. The CDR3 extends over 17 amino acids. With V trimmed by 3 bases and J by 3 bases, 12 bases remained unmatched. CDR3 DNA sequence: TGTGCCAGCAGCTTGAATGACAGGGGATATAGAGACACTGAAGCTTTCTTT. Its protein product is CASSLNDRGYRDTEAFF. Based on the CDR3 plus reference TRBV11-3 and TRBJ1-1, the full variable domain is EAGVVQSPRYKIIEKKQPVAFWCNPISGHNTLYWYLQNLGQGPELLIRYENEEAVDDSQLPKDRFSAERLKGVDSTLKIQPAELGDSAVYLCASSLNDRGYRDTEAFFGQGTRLTVV.

V usage is TRBV10-3 and J usage is TRBJ2-2; D unclear. Germline V gives CDR1 ENHRY, CDR2 SYGVKD. V lost 4 bases, J lost 5 bases, and 11 bases lay in between. This CDR3 is 14 amino acids long. The CDR3 DNA reads as TGTGCCATCAGTGGCGGAGTGCGGACCGGGGAGCTGTTTTTT. Encoded protein: CAISGGVRTGELFF.

V gene TRBV5-8 combines with J gene TRBJ2-2; 12 bases are shared with TRBD1. CDR1 is SGHTS and CDR2 is YDEGEE in the germline V gene. Trimming took 1 base from V and 10 from J; bases not matched to a gene: 5. The CDR3 extends over 15 amino acids. The CDR3: CASSLPGQGAEELFF. DNA for the CDR3: TGTGCCAGCAGCTTGCCGGGACAGGGGGCGGAGGAGCTGTTTTTT.

This chain links TRBV27 with TRBJ2-7, with 8 bases lining up with TRBD1. CDR1 MNHEY and CDR2 SMNVEV come from the germline V gene (reference sequence). V shed 4 bases and J 1 base; nucleotides not matched to a gene: 12. CDR3 size: 17 residues. This CDR3 reads CASSSIGQGVESYEQYF. The DNA of the CDR3 is TGTGCCAGCAGTTCCATCGGACAGGGAGTAGAGTCCTACGAGCAGTACTTC.

The chain couples TRBV6-5 to TRBJ1-4; no reliable D call. The V gene lost 6 bases and the J gene lost 6 bases, with 11 bases spanning the gap. CDR1 is MNHEY, CDR2 SVGAGI, per germline. The CDR3 extends over 13 amino acids. CDR3 in amino acids: CASSPGRYEKLFF. The CDR3 nucleotides are TGTGCCAGCAGCCCCGGGAGGTATGAAAAACTGTTTTTT.

The chain joins TRBV6-5 to TRBJ1-5; 9 nucleotides match TRBD1. The CDR3 runs to 14 residues. The V gene end was trimmed by 7 bases and the J gene end by 4 bases; junction bases not matched to a gene: 5. The germline CDR1 and CDR2 sequences are MNHEY and SVGAGI. In DNA, the CDR3 is TGTGCCAGCAAGTTACAGGGGGCAAATCAGCCCCAGCATTTT. As protein: CASKLQGANQPQHF.

This clone was recorded a few times. V is TRBV5-4 and J is TRBJ2-7; TRBD2 aligns across 13 bases. Germline values: CDR1 SGHNT, CDR2 YYREEE (reference sequence). CDR3 length: 15 residues. J gave up 2 bases and V 4 bases, and 3 bases lay outside the gene matches. The CDR3 DNA sequence: TGTGCCAGCAGCCCAGGGACTAGCGGGACCTACGAGCAGTACTTC. Translation gives CASSPGTSGTYEQYF.

This sequence joins TRBV10-1 and TRBJ2-1; 8 nucleotides match TRBD2. CDR3 length: 13 residues. Germline CDR1 is WNHNN and CDR2 is SYGVQD (reference sequence). The V segment lost 4 bases and the J segment 8 bases; nucleotides outside the gene matches: 4. CDR3 sequence: CASSVRGGDEQFF. The CDR3 nucleotides are TGCGCCAGCAGTGTCCGGGGGGGCGATGAGCAGTTCTTC.

The gene calls are TRBV29-1 and TRBJ2-1, with TRBD1 as a possible D gene (5 bases). This CDR3 has 13 amino acids. Germline values: CDR1 SQVTM, CDR2 ANQGSEA. V lost 7 bases to trimming and J lost 1 base, with 11 bases between them. CDR3 loop: CSAPRGSYNEQFF. CDR3 coding DNA: TGCAGCGCCCCTAGGGGTTCCTACAATGAGCAGTTCTTC.

The rearrangement links TRBV9 to TRBJ1-2, with TRBD1 identical over 7 bases. CDR1 and CDR2 (germline): SGDLS, YYNGEE. This CDR3 is 17 amino acids long. V lost 2 bases to trimming and J lost 0 bases; unmatched junction nucleotides: 10. In nucleotides, the CDR3 is TGTGCCAGCAGCGTGACAGGGTATATTGGCCCTAACTATGGCTACACCTTC. Translation gives CASSVTGYIGPNYGYTF. The variable domain in full, with the rest retrieved from reference TRBV9 and TRBJ1-2, is DSGVTQTPKHLITATGQRVTLRCSPRSGDLSVYWYQQSLDQGLQFLIQYYNGEERAKGNILERFSAQQFPDLHSELNLSSLELGDSALYFCASSVTGYIGPNYGYTFGSGTRLTVV.

Worth noting for this clone: Other DNA sequences from this sample encode an identical CDR3 as well. V and J are TRBV5-6 and TRBJ1-3, with D possibly TRBD1 on 6 matching bases. V was clipped by 2 bases and J by 2 bases, with 8 bases between them. The CDR3 sequence is 14 residues long. Germline V lookup: CDR1 SGHDT, CDR2 YYEEEE. The CDR3 DNA reads as TGTGCCAGCAGCTTACCAGGGGCTGGAAACACCATATATTTT. It specifies CASSLPGAGNTIYF.

This chain connects TRBV19 to TRBJ1-2, with D possibly TRBD1 on 5 matching bases. V lost 3 bases and J lost 3, with 20 bases in between. Germline V gives CDR1 LNHDA, CDR2 SQIVND (reference sequence). This CDR3 is 17 amino acids long. The CDR3 DNA reads as TGTGCCAGTAGTATCCACCCGCGTCAGGGAAGACACTATGGCTACACCTTC. Its translation is CASSIHPRQGRHYGYTF.

This chain links TRBV2 with TRBJ1-6; D may be TRBD1 (6 bases). Germline V lookup: CDR1 SNHLY, CDR2 FYNNEI. The length of the CDR3 is 13 residues. The CDR3 sequence is CASEPQGGSPLHF. CDR3 nucleotides: TGTGCTAGCGAACCACAGGGTGGTTCACCCCTCCACTTT.

This chain uses TRBV11-2 with TRBJ2-1; TRBD2 aligns across 12 bases. V was clipped by 1 base and J by 4 bases; unmatched bases: 2. Germline assignment: CDR1 SGHAT and CDR2 FQNNGV. This CDR3 comprises 16 residues. The CDR3 DNA is TGTGCCAGCAGCTTAGTGGGGACTAGCGGGTACAATGAGCAGTTCTTC. Amino acids: CASSLVGTSGYNEQFF.

The chain couples TRBV19 to TRBJ2-3, with 8 bases identical to TRBD2. The germline gives CDR1 LNHDA, CDR2 SQIVND (reference sequence). The length of the CDR3 is 13 residues. V trimming: 6 bases; J trimming: 1 base; junction bases outside the gene matches: 0. CDR3 sequence: CASRLAGTDTQYF. Here the CDR3 DNA reads TGTGCCAGTAGACTAGCGGGCACAGATACGCAGTATTTT.